This T cell receptor (beta chain) comes out of a study of post-analysis software for immune sequencing data. Across the whole study: The courses of disease that were included comprised relapsing-remitting, secondary progressive and progressive-relapsing multiple sclerosis. Study results and caveats: Patients with multiple sclerosis recorded significantly lower normalized Chao1 diversity than controls, the study found. TRBV5-6, TRBV5-1 and TRBV20-1 were among four to six TRBV segments more frequent in patients than controls.

TCR beta cDNA libraries had unique molecular identifiers. Researchers reported approximately 480,000 cDNA molecules coming from 1 to 10 million T cells. TCRdb re-analysed the PCR reads in MiXCR, keeping a single row per CDR3 protein. The sample lists 430,000 or so distinct CDR3 sequences, roughly 40% occurring once. Note on this clonotype: Its antigen is undetermined.

Unmatched junction bases numbered 13, after V lost 3 bases and J lost 1 base. The CDR3 is 18 residues long. CDR1 and CDR2 (germline): SGHTA, FQGNSA. This TCR was sampled from a girl aged 2 to 9 with multiple sclerosis. The gene calls are TRBV7-2 and TRBJ2-3, with TRBD1 matching over 7 bases. The sample consisted of blood. CDR3 amino acids: CASSFYDRAASGTDTQYF. The CDR3 DNA reads as TGTGCCAGCAGCTTCTACGACAGGGCGGCGTCCGGCACAGATACGCAGTATTTT.